The following is a T cell receptor beta chain sequence with its context. Measured with immunoSEQ multiplex PCR; TCRdb has only the in-frame clones, and not every one. The profile shows around 300,000 clones, under 90% of them singletons. The source of the sample is a study of blood T cell repertoires in COVID-19. CDR3 length: 14 amino acids. The ends were cut back, 0 bases at V and 11 bases at J, with 14 bases in the middle. Germline-derived CDR1 and CDR2 are SGHNT and YYREEE (reference sequence). The rearrangement uses TRBV5-4 and TRBJ1-4; D is uncertain. The clonotype comes from a woman aged 40-49 years who had recovered from COVID-19. Sample: PBMCs or T cells enriched from blood (not recorded which). The CDR3 sequence: CASSLGGQGGKLFF. The CDR3 region has the DNA TGTGCCAGCAGCTTGGGAGGGCAAGGTGGGAAACTGTTTTTT.